Each of the 31 T cell receptor beta chains below was sequenced from the same sample in a study of blood T cell repertoires in COVID-19. Repertoires were generated with immunoSEQ multiplex PCR, while TCRdb's copy carries only in-frame clones and drops some. The sample gives hundreds of thousands of clones, 82% of which show up once; about an eighth is in the top ten. Sequencing input: peripheral blood. Receptors were obtained from a woman aged 55-70 years with active or convalescent COVID-19.

The CDR3: CASSEGTSGYSGANVLTF. In DNA, the CDR3 is TGTGCCAGCAGCGAGGGGACTAGCGGGTACTCTGGGGCCAACGTCCTGACTTTC. The chain recombines TRBV9 with TRBJ2-6; 12 positions match TRBD2. Germline V lookup: CDR1 SGDLS, CDR2 YYNGEE. J lost 0 bases, V lost 3 bases, and 4 bases had no gene match. The CDR3 covers 18 residues.

This clone was detected a few times. The chain combines TRBV4-3 with TRBJ1-1; 8 nucleotides align to TRBD1. CDR1 and CDR2 from the germline V gene are LGHNA and YSLEER. This CDR3 spans 12 amino acids. V dropped 3 bases and J dropped 8; count of bases not matched to a gene: 2. The CDR3 sequence is CASSQRTGEAFF. The CDR3 DNA sequence: TGCGCCAGCAGCCAGAGGACAGGGGAAGCTTTCTTT.

This chain connects TRBV11-2 to TRBJ2-1, with 8 bases identical to TRBD1. The CDR3 sequence is 15 residues long. From germline, CDR1 is SGHAT and CDR2 FQNNGV. V trimming: 5 bases; J trimming: 8 bases; junction bases outside the gene matches: 11. The DNA for the CDR3 is TGTGCCAGCAGCCCCCAATACGGACAGGGTTATGAGCAGTTCTTC. Amino acids: CASSPQYGQGYEQFF.

The chain couples TRBV29-1 to TRBJ2-1; no firm D call. The germline V and J ends were trimmed by 4 bases and 6 bases, with 13 bases remaining between them. The CDR3 extends over 13 amino acids. In germline, CDR1 is SQVTM, CDR2 ANQGSEA. The CDR3 nucleotides are TGCAGCGTTGGGAGAATGCCCCTCAATGAGCAGTTCTTC. It specifies CSVGRMPLNEQFF.

This chain joins TRBV6-5 and TRBJ1-1; D is uncertain. The ends were cut back, 6 bases at V and 0 bases at J, with 11 bases in the middle. CDR3 length equals 14 residues. Germline CDR1 is MNHEY and CDR2 is SVGAGI. The CDR3 region has the DNA TGTGCCAGCAGCAGAACCCCTCTGAACACTGAAGCTTTCTTT. Translating gives CASSRTPLNTEAFF.

The rearrangement links TRBV18 to TRBJ1-1, with D uncertain. This CDR3 is built from 14 residues. V was clipped by 1 base and J by 4 bases, with 10 bases between them. Germline values: CDR1 KGHSH, CDR2 LQKENI. CDR3 sequence reads: CASSPQEWSTEAFF. The CDR3 DNA sequence: TGTGCCAGCTCACCACAGGAGTGGAGCACTGAAGCTTTCTTT.

V gene TRBV19 combines with J gene TRBJ1-2; TRBD1 matches 9 bases. The CDR3 totals 15 residues. The germline CDR1 and CDR2 sequences are LNHDA and SQIVND (reference sequence). V dropped 10 bases and J dropped 1; count of bases not matched to a gene: 10. This CDR3 reads CATHKQGAGNYGYTF. The DNA for the CDR3 is TGTGCCACCCATAAACAGGGGGCCGGTAACTATGGCTACACCTTC.

The chain recombines TRBV6-5 with TRBJ2-7; 11 nucleotides line up with TRBD2. CDR1 and CDR2 from the germline V gene are MNHEY and SVGAGI. This CDR3 comprises 11 residues. Trimming took 8 bases from V and 9 from J; bases not matched to a gene: 3. CDR3 protein: CASFSGGVQYF. The CDR3 DNA reads as TGTGCCAGCTTTAGCGGGGGGGTGCAGTACTTC.

This chain connects TRBV6-2 or TRBV6-3 to TRBJ2-1, with D perhaps matching TRBD2 (7 bases). The CDR3 totals 15 residues. The germline V gene has CDR1 MNHEY and CDR2 SVGEGT. The ends were cut back, 7 bases at V and 2 bases at J, with 15 bases in the middle. Written as DNA, the CDR3 is TGTGCCAGCACCCCGTGGGGGGGGCCCTACAATGAGCAGTTCTTC. Translation gives CASTPWGGPYNEQFF.

This clone was detected once. This chain joins TRBV18 and TRBJ1-1; TRBD1 agrees at 7 bases. V dropped 3 bases and J dropped 7; count of bases not matched to a gene: 8. The CDR3 runs 14 residues. Germline loops: CDR1 KGHSH, CDR2 LQKENI. CDR3 nucleotides: TGTGCCAGCTCACCGACAGGGCTATTAATTGAAGCTTTCTTT. Translated: CASSPTGLLIEAFF.

This clone was seen just once. The chain recombines TRBV27 with TRBJ2-1; a possible D gene is TRBD2 (6 bases). Trimming shortened V by 2 bases and J by 5 bases, and 10 bases separated the two germline ends. Germline values: CDR1 MNHEY, CDR2 SMNVEV (reference sequence). The CDR3 sequence is 14 residues long. The CDR3 loop is CASSLGGLHNEQFF. DNA of the CDR3: TGTGCCAGCAGTTTAGGGGGACTCCACAATGAGCAGTTCTTC.

The chain couples TRBV15 to TRBJ2-1; no definite D call. The CDR3 is made up of 15 amino acids. Trimming removed 4 bases at V and 3 bases at J, with 13 bases between. Germline CDR1 is LNHNV and CDR2 is YYDKDF (reference sequence). CDR3 in amino acids: CATSTPTGNYNEQFF. CDR3 nucleotides: TGTGCCACCAGCACCCCGACTGGTAACTACAATGAGCAGTTCTTC.

The J gene is TRBJ2-1, the V gene TRBV2; TRBD1 agrees at 7 bases. V was pared by 4 bases and J by 9 bases, with 9 bases of the junction left unmatched. Germline V CDR1 and CDR2: SNHLY, FYNNEI. The CDR3 extends over 14 amino acids. The CDR3 DNA reads TGTGCCAGCAGTGCCAGACAGGGTACGAGTGAGCAGTTCTTC. Residues: CASSARQGTSEQFF.

On this clone: Given a much more abundant clone one base away, this may be a read error. The CDR3 DNA is TGTGCCAGCAGGCCCGGGACTGATAATTCACCCCTCCACTTT. Translation: CASRPGTDNSPLHF. V usage is TRBV3-1 (or the pseudogene TRBV3-2) and J usage is TRBJ1-6; maybe TRBD1 (5 bases). V lost 6 bases, J lost 5 bases, and 11 bases lay in between. The CDR3 contains 14 residues. CDR1 is LGHDT and CDR2 is YNNKEL in the germline V gene (reference sequence).

The V and J genes are TRBV19 and TRBJ2-4; 10 bases match TRBD2. The trim removed 5 bases at V and 8 bases at J, leaving 6 bases unmatched. CDR1 and CDR2 (germline): LNHDA, SQIVND (reference sequence). The CDR3 is made up of 14 amino acids. CDR3 region: CASSPAGGPDIQYF. Written as DNA, the CDR3 is TGTGCCAGTAGTCCAGCGGGGGGGCCGGACATTCAGTACTTC.

The rearrangement joins TRBV7-3 to TRBJ2-1; D is undetermined. The CDR3 has 15 residues. Between the trimmed V and J ends, which lost 5 bases and 2 bases, there was a span of 13 bases. CDR1 and CDR2 (germline): SGHTA, FQGTGA. The DNA of the CDR3 is TGTGCCAGCAGCCCCGAGCGCGGTCCCTACAATGAGCAGTTCTTC. Translation gives CASSPERGPYNEQFF.

This clone appeared a few times. The V call is TRBV4-1, the J call TRBJ1-5; D gene unclear. The CDR3 is 14 residues long. Trimming pared 0 bases from V and 6 bases from J, leaving 9 bases between. Germline V lookup: CDR1 MGHRA, CDR2 YSYEKL. The CDR3 loop is CASSQDRGVQPQHF. CDR3 bases: TGCGCCAGCAGCCAAGATCGCGGGGTTCAGCCCCAGCATTTT.

In this sample, this clone turned up a few times. This CDR3 is CSVEGLRGTYNEQFF. The CDR3 coding sequence is TGCAGCGTTGAAGGGTTACGGGGGACCTACAATGAGCAGTTCTTC. The chain has TRBV29-1 and TRBJ2-1; weak D call: TRBD2 (6 bases). The germline V gene encodes CDR1 SQVTM and CDR2 ANQGSEA. The V end was cut by 1 base, the J end by 2 bases, with 12 bases between. This CDR3 spans 15 amino acids.

This clone has only a few counts. This chain joins TRBV6-5 and TRBJ2-2; possible D gene TRBD2, 6 bases. Germline assignment: CDR1 MNHEY and CDR2 SVGAGI. V was pared by 6 bases and J by 1 base, with 9 bases between. This CDR3 region has 14 residues. Here the CDR3 reads CASRDSGNTGELFF. In DNA, the CDR3 is TGTGCCAGCAGAGATAGCGGGAACACCGGGGAGCTGTTTTTT.

This chain connects TRBV11-2 to TRBJ2-5, with 8 bases fitting TRBD2. V shed 4 bases and J 5 bases; nucleotides not matched to a gene: 9. This CDR3 region has 15 residues. Per the germline V gene, CDR1 is SGHAT and CDR2 is FQNNGV. The chain's CDR3 is CASSSPGLAGETQYF. CDR3 in DNA: TGTGCCAGCAGCTCCCCCGGACTAGCTGGCGAGACCCAGTACTTC.

This clone was counted once. V is TRBV29-1 and J is TRBJ1-2; the D gene is possibly TRBD1 (6 bases). With 4 bases removed from V and 6 bases from J, the gap between germline ends came to 18 bases. The CDR3 length is 14 residues. CDR1 is SQVTM and CDR2 is ANQGSEA in the germline V gene. The CDR3 DNA reads as TGCAGCGTTGTTGGGACGGGGGGCGGCAATGGCTACACCTTC. Amino acids: CSVVGTGGGNGYTF.

The J gene is TRBJ2-5, the V gene TRBV5-3; tentative D call: TRBD2 (5 bases). TRBV5-3 is treated as an ORF (open reading frame) with a function not yet certain. The CDR3 runs to 17 residues. V was trimmed by 3 bases and J by 0 bases, leaving 18 bases between them. CDR3 DNA: TGTGCCAGAAGCTGTCTTAGGGAGCGAGCGTACCAAGAGACCCAGTACTTC. This gives the protein CARSCLRERAYQETQYF.

A few counts support this clone. The V and J genes are TRBV6-2 or TRBV6-3 and TRBJ1-6, with D uncertain. Germline CDR1 is MNHEY and CDR2 is SVGEGT. V was clipped by 2 bases and J by 3 bases, with 14 bases between them. The CDR3 has 17 amino acids. The CDR3 nucleotides are TGTGCCAGCAGTTACGATCATGGAGGGTTCTATAATTCACCCCTCCACTTT. Its protein product is CASSYDHGGFYNSPLHF.

A single count supports this clone. DNA for the CDR3: TGTGCCAGCTCACCACCGATTTTCAGGGTGTCCGGTGGCTACACCTTC. Translated: CASSPPIFRVSGGYTF. The gene calls are TRBV18 and TRBJ1-2, with D possibly TRBD1 on 5 matching bases. V lost 0 bases and J 7 bases, leaving 18 bases between the germline ends. Looked up from germline, CDR1 is KGHSH and CDR2 is LQKENI. This CDR3 is 16 amino acids long.

The chain links TRBV27 to TRBJ1-1; tentatively, D is TRBD1 (6 bases). Germline CDR1 is MNHEY and CDR2 is SMNVEV (reference sequence). The V and J ends lost 5 bases and 1 base respectively, with 11 bases between them. The CDR3 length is 14 residues. This chain's CDR3 is CASSLTGTNTEAFF. In DNA form, the CDR3 reads TGTGCCAGCAGTCTCACAGGGACGAACACTGAAGCTTTCTTT.

CDR3 in amino acids: CASSEGGTGNTIYF. The DNA of the CDR3 is TGTGCCAGCAGTGAGGGGGGAACTGGAAACACCATATATTTT. The chain combines TRBV2 with TRBJ1-3; a possible D gene is TRBD1 (5 bases). The CDR3 is 14 residues long. CDR1 is SNHLY and CDR2 is FYNNEI in the germline V gene. Trimming removed 3 bases from V and 2 bases from J, with 8 bases in between. Looking up the rest from reference TRBV2 and TRBJ1-3 gives the full variable domain: EPEVTQTPSHQVTQMGQEVILRCVPISNHLYFYWYRQILGQKVEFLVSFYNNEISEKSEIFDDQFSVERPDGSNFTLKIRSTKLEDSAMYFCASSEGGTGNTIYFGEGSWLTVV.

The V gene is TRBV3-1 (or the pseudogene TRBV3-2), the J gene TRBJ2-5; 9 bases are a match to TRBD2. The germline V gene encodes CDR1 LGHDT and CDR2 YNNKEL (reference sequence). The CDR3 is 16 amino acids. The V gene end was trimmed by 5 bases and the J gene end by 1 base; junction bases not matched to a gene: 8. The CDR3 here is CASSKQIAGAQETQYF. CDR3 bases: TGTGCCAGCAGCAAGCAGATAGCGGGGGCCCAAGAGACCCAGTACTTC.

The V gene is TRBV2, the J gene TRBJ1-3, with 7 bases that match TRBD1. Germline CDR1 is SNHLY and CDR2 is FYNNEI. The CDR3 has 15 amino acids. V lost 6 bases and J lost 4; bases outside the gene matches: 9. The CDR3 DNA is TGTGCCAGCAGGCGCCGACAGGGAGCGGGAAACACCATATATTTT. Translating gives CASRRRQGAGNTIYF.

The chain uses TRBV27 and TRBJ1-4, with 7 positions matching TRBD1. V lost 5 bases, J lost 2 bases, and 2 bases stayed unmatched. This CDR3 has 14 amino acids. The germline gives CDR1 MNHEY, CDR2 SMNVEV (reference sequence). CDR3 in amino acids: CASSKQGTNEKLFF. The DNA for the CDR3 is TGTGCCAGCAGTAAACAGGGGACTAATGAAAAACTGTTTTTT.

A few counts support this clone. The DNA of the CDR3 is TGTGCCAGCAGTGACCGGACAGGGCGAGGGGGCTACACCTTC. Its protein product is CASSDRTGRGGYTF. The V and J genes are TRBV25-1 and TRBJ1-2; the match to TRBD1 covers 8 bases. The germline V gene encodes CDR1 MGHDK and CDR2 SYGVNS. V gave up 3 bases and J gave up 8 bases; unmatched junction bases: 8. The CDR3 extends over 14 amino acids.

The rearrangement joins TRBV10-3 to TRBJ1-5; TRBD1 matches at 11 bases. Germline assignment: CDR1 ENHRY and CDR2 SYGVKD. This CDR3 is 17 amino acids long. V lost 6 bases to trimming and J lost 4 bases; unmatched junction nucleotides: 11. The CDR3 DNA is TGTGCCATCAGGGACAGGGGGCCTATGGTAGATAATCAGCCCCAGCATTTT. Translating it yields CAIRDRGPMVDNQPQHF.